This record concerns one TCR beta chain sequence. The same CDR3 also results from other DNA sequences found in this sample. Per the original data handling: Amplification with reference gene primers provided the estimates of nucleated cell counts. Assay: immunoSEQ multiplex PCR; the TCRdb copy retains only in-frame clones and omits some. Clone size and V and J calls were adopted from that table, with D and trimming inferred from the DNA. The table records 60,000 to 65,000 clones, roughly 74% of them present only once. Germline V lookup: CDR1 DFQATT, CDR2 SNEGSKA (reference sequence). With 3 bases removed from V and 4 bases from J, the gap between germline ends came to 4 bases. There are 11 residues in the CDR3. This record belongs to a study of blood T cell repertoires in COVID-19. Study as a whole: Specimens from acute and convalescent COVID-19 originated in the United States, Italy and Spain. T cells, B-cell-depleted T cells, or PBMCs supplied cDNA or gDNA.

The sequence was obtained from a woman aged 80 or over with acute or convalescent COVID-19. The gene calls are TRBV20-1 and TRBJ2-1; no clear D gene. Sequenced input: peripheral blood. CDR3 DNA: TGCAGTGCTAGCCCGTACAATGAGCAGTTCTTC. Protein product: CSASPYNEQFF.